This TCR beta chain was captured in a study of Ad26.COV2.S vaccination and SARS-CoV-2 variants. Study-level results: A substantial breadth of spike-specific CD8+ and CD4+ T cell responses after vaccination has been reported.

Repertoires were generated with immunoSEQ multiplex PCR, while TCRdb's copy carries only in-frame clones and drops some. The sample lists about 180,000 clones, around 90% occurring once. This clone was observed a few times. As yet, its antigen is unknown. Specimen: peripheral blood, collected after recovery from COVID-19. The receptor comes from a human donor who had recovered from COVID-19.

The CDR3 loop reads CASSLQAGGSEQFF. The CDR3 DNA reads as TGTGCCAGCAGCTTACAAGCGGGGGGTAGTGAGCAGTTCTTC. This rearrangement joins TRBV7-2 to TRBJ2-1; 9 bases agree with TRBD2. V lost 2 bases, J lost 9 bases, and 5 bases stayed unmatched. The V gene's germline CDR1 is SGHTA and CDR2 FQGNSA. CDR3 length: 14 residues. Drawing the rest from reference TRBV7-2 and TRBJ2-1, the complete variable domain is GAGVSQSPSNKVTEKGKDVELRCDPISGHTALYWYRQSLGQGLEFLIYFQGNSAPDKSGLPSDRFSAERTGGSVSTLTIQRTQQEDSAVYLCASSLQAGGSEQFFGPGTRLTVL.